This T cell receptor beta chain was identified during a study of tumor-infiltrating lymphocytes in primary liver carcinoma. Both ends counted, the CDR3 spans 14 residues. Germline assignment: CDR1 SGHAT and CDR2 FQNNGV. The study co-extracted DNA and RNA from around 18-30 mg of unsorted bulk tissue. In the case of this clonotype: Since the CDR3 does not end with the conserved phenylalanine or tryptophan, this likely comes from a read error. Because the CDR3's place on the DNA is in doubt, the DNA is left out and the CDR3 is given as listed by TCRdb.

From 450 to 600 ng total RNA, TCR beta cDNA was generated with a primer in the constant region. Three nested multiplex PCR rounds of slightly modified ARM-PCR generated TCR beta libraries. The first two PCR rounds used TRBV1-TRBV30 forward primers with a C-beta reverse primer, about 10 cycles each. TCRdb recomputed calls from the multiplex PCR reads with MiXCR, one row per CDR3 protein. The data contain approximately 99,000 distinct CDR3 sequences, approximately 71% of them singletons. Sequenced: liver tumor tissue from sampling region 5. Subset meaning: tumor region T5, tumor centre. The receptor's source is a woman aged 55-75 years with primary liver carcinoma and hepatitis B virus infection. This chain uses TRBV11-2 with TRBJ2-5. The chain's CDR3 is CASSLRTLQETKYL.